A selection of T cell receptor beta chains follows, all from one sample in a study of blood T cell repertoires in COVID-19. Data came from immunoSEQ multiplex PCR; TCRdb stores just in-frame clones and leaves some out. The sample lists 100,000 to 150,000 clones; around 82% were seen once. Sequencing input: peripheral blood. These receptors all come from a man under 40 with COVID-19, enrolled during active disease. The CDR3 runs from the conserved cysteine through the conserved F or W. D genes are given only for firm matches. Size is omitted from some rows. Given values are once, few, many or a class for expanded clones.

j_call,clone_size,v_call,d_call,cdr3_nt,cdr3_aa
TRBJ1-6,once,TRBV9,TRBD1,TGTGCCAGCAGCGACCGGGACAGGGGTCCCCTCCACTTT,CASSDRDRGPLHF
TRBJ1-2,NA,TRBV5-5,TRBD1,TGTGCCAGCAGCTCCGGGACAGGGGATGGCTACACCTTC,CASSSGTGDGYTF
TRBJ1-2,NA,TRBV7-9,NA,TGTGCCAGCAGCGGCGGGTCTTACTATGGCTACACCTTC,CASSGGSYYGYTF
TRBJ2-1,NA,TRBV3-1/TRBV3-2,TRBD2,TGTGCCAGCAGCCAAGACCCCACTAGCGGGAATGAGCAGTTCTTC,CASSQDPTSGNEQFF
TRBJ2-3,NA,TRBV4-2,TRBD1,TGTGCCAGCAGCACGACAGGGACAGATACGCAGTATTTT,CASSTTGTDTQYF
TRBJ2-2,NA,TRBV7-3,NA,TGTGCCAGCACCGAGCGAGCGGGCACCGGGGAGCTGTTTTTT,CASTERAGTGELFF
TRBJ1-2,NA,TRBV5-1,TRBD1,TGCGCCAGCGAACCGGGACAGGGGTCCTATGGCTACACCTTC,CASEPGQGSYGYTF
TRBJ2-7,NA,TRBV19,NA,TGTGCCAGTAGTAACCAGGGATCCTACGAGCAGTACTTC,CASSNQGSYEQYF
TRBJ2-6,NA,TRBV19,NA,TGTGCCAGTATCAACCCTAGTGGTGGGGCCAACGTCCTGACTTTC,CASINPSGGANVLTF
TRBJ1-3,NA,TRBV11-2,TRBD1,TGTGCCAGCAGTTGGGGACAGGGAAGAAACACCATATATTTT,CASSWGQGRNTIYF
TRBJ2-5,NA,TRBV4-3,NA,TGCGCCAGCAGCCAGCAGGGGGGTGTTGGTGAGACCCAGTACTTC,CASSQQGGVGETQYF
TRBJ2-3,NA,TRBV2,NA,TGTGCCAGCAATCTCGCAGATACGCAGTATTTT,CASNLADTQYF
TRBJ2-5,once,TRBV5-4,TRBD2,TGTGCCAGCAGCCCAGACGGACTAGCGGGACTGGAGACCCAGTACTTC,CASSPDGLAGLETQYF
TRBJ2-5,once,TRBV30,TRBD1,TGTGCCTTGGAACGGGCAGGGGGTGGACAGACCCAGTACTTC,CALERAGGGQTQYF
TRBJ1-2,once,TRBV6-1,NA,TGTGCCAGCAGTGAATACAGAGCTAACTATGGCTACACCTTC,CASSEYRANYGYTF
TRBJ2-1,NA,TRBV28,TRBD2,TGTGCCAGCAGTCCCGATCCCGCCTGCGCACTAGCGGGAGGTCCAGGGGACTACAATGAGCAGTTCTTC,CASSPDPACALAGGPGDYNEQFF
TRBJ2-7,NA,TRBV6-5,TRBD1,TGTGCCAGCAGCCGGACAGGGGGCGACGAGCAGTACTTC,CASSRTGGDEQYF
TRBJ2-2,NA,TRBV9,NA,TGTGCCACCTCCCCCAGGTCGGGGACCGGGGAGCTGTTTTTT,CATSPRSGTGELFF
TRBJ2-7,NA,TRBV10-2,TRBD2,TGCGCCAGCAGACCCGGCGGACTAGCGGGGTCTTACGAGCAGTACTTC,CASRPGGLAGSYEQYF
TRBJ1-5,NA,TRBV28,TRBD1,TGTGCCAGCACCCTGGGGACAGTACGTAGCAATCAGCCCCAGCATTTT,CASTLGTVRSNQPQHF
TRBJ1-2,NA,TRBV10-3,NA,TGTGCCATCAGGGTACAGGGTCGTGACTATGGCTACACCTTC,CAIRVQGRDYGYTF
TRBJ2-7,NA,TRBV12-3/TRBV12-4,NA,TGTGCCAGCAGTTTGGGAGTGGTCTACGAGCAGTACTTC,CASSLGVVYEQYF
TRBJ1-2,NA,TRBV6-5,TRBD1,TGTGCCTTAAGGGACAGCGCGAGTCGGGGAGGCTACACCTTC,CALRDSASRGGYTF
TRBJ2-3,NA,TRBV19,TRBD1,TGTGCCAGTAGCGGGACAGGGTCTAGCACAGATACGCAGTATTTT,CASSGTGSSTDTQYF
TRBJ1-1,NA,TRBV4-2,TRBD1,TGTGCCAGCAGCCGCGAGTCCGGACAGGGGGCCACTGAAGCTTTCTTT,CASSRESGQGATEAFF
TRBJ1-2,NA,TRBV7-2,TRBD1,TGTGCCAGCAGCAACAACCAACAGGGGGCCACCTATGGCTACACCTTC,CASSNNQQGATYGYTF
TRBJ2-7,NA,TRBV19,NA,TGTGCCAGTAGTATAGATGGCGGTCTCGAGCAGTACTTC,CASSIDGGLEQYF
TRBJ2-7,NA,TRBV5-1,NA,TGCGCCAGCAGCTGGAAAACAGGGATTCTTACCCCCTACGAGCAGTACTTC,CASSWKTGILTPYEQYF
TRBJ1-2,NA,TRBV9,NA,TGTGCCAGCAGCGTAGCGGTTGGAGGGGATAGGATAGGCGGCTACACCTTC,CASSVAVGGDRIGGYTF
TRBJ2-1,NA,TRBV27,TRBD1,TGTGCCAGCAGTTTGGACAGGGGGCTGTACAATGAGCAGTTCTTC,CASSLDRGLYNEQFF
TRBJ2-7,NA,TRBV11-3,NA,TGTGCCAGCAGCTTCGCGGGGTCCTACGAGCAGTACTTC,CASSFAGSYEQYF
TRBJ2-2,once,TRBV18,TRBD1,TGTGCCAGCTCACCACAGGGGGCCAGGGCCGGGGAGCTGTTTTTT,CASSPQGARAGELFF
TRBJ2-6,NA,TRBV19,TRBD2,TGTGCCAGTAGTATCTATTTGGGTTGGGAGGGCTCTGGGGCCAACGTCCTGACTTTC,CASSIYLGWEGSGANVLTF
TRBJ1-5,NA,TRBV2,NA,TGTGCCAGCAGTGAACAGGGCGATCAGCCCCAGCATTTT,CASSEQGDQPQHF
TRBJ1-4,NA,TRBV11-3,TRBD1,TGTGCCAGCAGCCGGGACAGGGATGAAAAACTGTTTTTT,CASSRDRDEKLFF
TRBJ1-4,NA,TRBV27,TRBD1,TGTGCCAGCACCCTGAGGTTCGGACAGGGGGCAGATAGCGAAAAACTGTTTTTT,CASTLRFGQGADSEKLFF
TRBJ1-5,NA,TRBV7-9,TRBD1,TGTGCCAGCAGCCCGCGGACAGGGGGCGGCAATCAGCCCCAGCATTTT,CASSPRTGGGNQPQHF
TRBJ2-7,NA,TRBV12-3/TRBV12-4,TRBD2,TGTGCCAGCAGGTCCCGGGGGGTGGGGGAGCAGTACTTC,CASRSRGVGEQYF
TRBJ1-2,many,TRBV28,NA,TGTGCCAGCCGGACCTATTTTAGCGGTGGCTACACCTTC,CASRTYFSGGYTF
TRBJ1-4,NA,TRBV28,TRBD1,TGTGCCAGCAGTCCCTTCGGGGATACAGGGGCTAACGAAAAACTGTTTTTT,CASSPFGDTGANEKLFF
TRBJ2-7,NA,TRBV13,NA,TGTGCCAGCAGCGGAGACGGGGGTGGGACCTACGAGCAGTACTTC,CASSGDGGGTYEQYF
TRBJ1-1,NA,TRBV19,NA,TGTGCCAGTAGTATGGAACCGGGAGTGAGCACTGAAGCTTTCTTT,CASSMEPGVSTEAFF
TRBJ1-2,NA,TRBV5-5,NA,TGTGCCAGCAGCTTGTCTCTGGTGGACAGCGCCTATGGCTACACCTTC,CASSLSLVDSAYGYTF
TRBJ1-1,NA,TRBV27,TRBD1,TGTGCCAGCAGTTTGGGGACAGTGAACACTGAAGCTTTCTTT,CASSLGTVNTEAFF
TRBJ2-6,once,TRBV5-1,TRBD2,TGCGCCAGCAGCTTGCAGGTTTCGGGACTAGCGGGGGATGGCAACGTCCTGACTTTC,CASSLQVSGLAGDGNVLTF
TRBJ2-3,NA,TRBV11-2,TRBD2,TGTGCCAGCAGCTTAGACGGACTAGCGGTCGATAGTAGCACAGATACGCAGTATTTT,CASSLDGLAVDSSTDTQYF
TRBJ1-3,NA,TRBV29-1,NA,TGCAGCTCATGGGGGGGTGAAGGAAACACCATATATTTT,CSSWGGEGNTIYF
TRBJ2-3,many,TRBV11-2,NA,TGTGCCAGCAGCTTAGGCGTCAGGATCCTGACAGATACGCAGTATTTT,CASSLGVRILTDTQYF
TRBJ2-1,NA,TRBV9,TRBD2,TGTGCCAGCAGCGTTCTAGCGGGAGGGCCCGGTAGCGAGCAGTTCTTC,CASSVLAGGPGSEQFF
TRBJ2-4,NA,TRBV7-9,NA,TGTGCCAGCAGCTTAGCGAGGTCTTACGGTGGCATTCAGTACTTC,CASSLARSYGGIQYF
TRBJ2-1,NA,TRBV5-4,NA,TGTGCCACCCCGACGGCCGGGGATAATGAGCAGTTCTTC,CATPTAGDNEQFF
TRBJ2-7,NA,TRBV5-5,TRBD1,TGTGCCAGCAGGTGGGGACAGGGATCCTACGAGCAGTACTTC,CASRWGQGSYEQYF
TRBJ2-1,NA,TRBV5-1,TRBD2,TGCGCCAGCAGCTCTATAGCGGGGAATATTCGCTACAATGAGCAGTTCTTC,CASSSIAGNIRYNEQFF
TRBJ2-7,NA,TRBV7-3,NA,TGTGCCAGCAGCTTAGCGCAGGGCAACGAGCAGTACTTC,CASSLAQGNEQYF
TRBJ1-2,few,TRBV30,TRBD1,TGTGCTCGAAGGGGGACAGGGCGACTGTCGAGTGGCTACACCTTC,CARRGTGRLSSGYTF
TRBJ2-1,NA,TRBV30,NA,TGTGCCTGGGCAACCTACAATGAGCAGTTCTTC,CAWATYNEQFF
TRBJ2-7,NA,TRBV5-1,TRBD1,TGCGCCAGCAGCTTGGGTTCGGGGACAGGGTCGGGAGAGCAGTACTTC,CASSLGSGTGSGEQYF
TRBJ2-3,NA,TRBV18,TRBD2,TGTGCCAGCTCACCCATAGTCGGGAGGGCAGATACGCAGTATTTT,CASSPIVGRADTQYF
TRBJ2-1,NA,TRBV7-3,TRBD2,TGTGCCAGCAGCCCCACGGGGGAGGGCGGGGATGAGCAGTTCTTC,CASSPTGEGGDEQFF
TRBJ2-1,NA,TRBV4-2,TRBD2,TGTGCCAGCAGCCAGACCAGCGGGATCTACAATGAGCAGTTCTTC,CASSQTSGIYNEQFF